The 6 T cell receptor beta chains reported below all come from one sample, sequenced in a study of long-term antiretroviral therapy in people with HIV. Assay version v3.0 of immunoSEQ was used, and it was run at survey level. The repertoire was sequenced with immunoSEQ multiplex PCR; TCRdb's copy has only in-frame clones and lacks some. The table records roughly 13,000 clones, over 65% of them present only once. The source was unsorted PBMCs, collected 1.3 years after starting antiretroviral therapy. The source is a woman between 18 and 30 years old with HIV.

The V call is TRBV7-8, the J call TRBJ2-2; the D call may be TRBD1 or TRBD2 (5 bases each). The ends were cut back, 3 bases at V and 0 bases at J, with 8 bases in the middle. The CDR3 runs 15 residues. Germline values: CDR1 SGHVS, CDR2 FQNEAQ. CDR3 sequence (DNA): TGTGCCAGCAGCTTGGGACGGACGAACACCGGGGAGCTGTTTTTT. It is translated as CASSLGRTNTGELFF.

The genes are TRBV5-8 and TRBJ1-2; 7 nucleotides match TRBD1. This CDR3 has 16 residues. V was clipped by 4 bases and J by 9 bases; unmatched bases: 18. Germline CDR1 and CDR2: SGHTS and YDEGEE. CDR3 sequence: CASSARDRNMEASYTF. CDR3 DNA sequence: TGTGCCAGCAGCGCCCGGGACAGAAATATGGAAGCAAGCTACACCTTC.

V is TRBV7-9 and J is TRBJ2-7, with a possible D match to TRBD2 (5 bases). The CDR3 length is 14 residues. Germline CDR1 SEHNR, CDR2 FQNEAQ (reference sequence). Trimming took 4 bases from V and 6 from J, leaving 16 bases between them. CDR3 nucleotides: TGTGCCAGCAGCTCGGGCGGGTCCTGGGGCGAGCAGTACTTC. Protein sequence: CASSSGGSWGEQYF.

The chain is built from TRBV6-1 and TRBJ1-1; D gene uncertain. Germline lookup yields CDR1 MNHNS and CDR2 SASEGT. V lost 6 bases and J lost 8, with 16 bases in between. The CDR3 is 13 residues long. CDR3 in DNA: TGTGCCAGCAGGATGGGAGCGGGCAGGGAAGCTTTCTTT. This sequence encodes CASRMGAGREAFF.

The table lists this clone with a count of one. The chain carries TRBV11-2 and TRBJ1-1, with 8 bases that match TRBD1. V dropped 5 bases and J dropped 3; count of bases not matched to a gene: 14. This CDR3 contains 17 residues. Germline lookup yields CDR1 SGHAT and CDR2 FQNNGV. DNA of the CDR3: TGTGCCAGCAGCCCGCGGACAGGGCTTCATGTGGACACTGAAGCTTTCTTT. It is translated as CASSPRTGLHVDTEAFF.

The chain has TRBV5-1 and TRBJ2-1; 8 bases match TRBD2. The CDR3 runs to 15 residues. Losses at the gene ends were 0 bases for V and 6 bases for J; bases not matched to a gene: 5. Germline CDR1 SGHRS, CDR2 YFSETQ. Written as DNA, the CDR3 is TGCGCCAGCAGCTTGGTTGTTAGCGGGATCAATGAGCAGTTCTTC. It translates to CASSLVVSGINEQFF.